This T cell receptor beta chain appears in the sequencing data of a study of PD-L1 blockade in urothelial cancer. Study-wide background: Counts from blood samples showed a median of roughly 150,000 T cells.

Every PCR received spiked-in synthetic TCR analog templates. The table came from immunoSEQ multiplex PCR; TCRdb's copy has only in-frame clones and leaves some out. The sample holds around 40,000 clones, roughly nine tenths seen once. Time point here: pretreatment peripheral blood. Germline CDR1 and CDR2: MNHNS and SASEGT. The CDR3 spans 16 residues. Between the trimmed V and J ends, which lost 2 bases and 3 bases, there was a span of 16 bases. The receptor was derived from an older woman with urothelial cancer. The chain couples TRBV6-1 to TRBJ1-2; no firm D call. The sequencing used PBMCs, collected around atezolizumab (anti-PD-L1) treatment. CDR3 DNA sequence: TGTGCCAGCAGTGAAAGAGCCTGGGAGGGAGACTATGGCTACACCTTC. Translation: CASSERAWEGDYGYTF.